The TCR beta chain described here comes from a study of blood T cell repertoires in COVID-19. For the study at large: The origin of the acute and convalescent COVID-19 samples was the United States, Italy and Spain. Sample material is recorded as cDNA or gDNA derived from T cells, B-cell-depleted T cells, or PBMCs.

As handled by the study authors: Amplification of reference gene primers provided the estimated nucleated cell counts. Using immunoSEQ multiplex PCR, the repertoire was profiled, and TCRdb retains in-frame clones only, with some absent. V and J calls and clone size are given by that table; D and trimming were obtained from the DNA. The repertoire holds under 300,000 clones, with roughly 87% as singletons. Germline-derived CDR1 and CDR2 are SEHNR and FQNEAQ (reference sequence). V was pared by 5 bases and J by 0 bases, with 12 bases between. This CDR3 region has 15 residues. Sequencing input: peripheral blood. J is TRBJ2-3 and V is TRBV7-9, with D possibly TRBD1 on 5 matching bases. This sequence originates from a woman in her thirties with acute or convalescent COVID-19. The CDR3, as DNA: TGTGCCAGCAGCCCCCTAGGGGCGAGCACAGATACGCAGTATTTT. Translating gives CASSPLGASTDTQYF.